This TCR beta chain was captured in a study of T cell responses to AZD1222 COVID-19 vaccine. Findings and caveats of the study: Rises in breadth and depth of Spike-specific TCRs came after two AZD1222 doses. Possibly, clonal diversity was underestimated; donors were largely white British and included more females. Of the AZD1222 recipients, only 5 or 6 were seropositive at baseline. Mapped onto spike, vaccine-associated CD4 TCRs spanned it and were dominant at 160-218 and 743-854.

The repertoire was sequenced with immunoSEQ multiplex PCR; TCRdb's copy has only in-frame clones and lacks some. The repertoire consists of about 100,000 clones, with 80% to 90% occurring once and the leading ten covering 4% to 4.5%. To note about this clone: Its target is not known.

The germline gives CDR1 SNHLY, CDR2 FYNNEI. This CDR3 spans 13 amino acids. Trimming left V 6 bases short and J 3 bases short, with 12 bases between. This receptor was taken from an adult in good health. This sequence joins TRBV2 and TRBJ2-7; D is uncertain. The sample was peripheral blood, taken on day 0 of MenACWY control vaccination. The DNA for the CDR3 is TGTGCCAGCAGGGTAGGGTTGGACTACGAGCAGTACTTC. Its translation: CASRVGLDYEQYF.